This passage covers 3 T cell receptor beta chains from one sample sequenced in a study of T cell responses to AZD1222 COVID-19 vaccine. Clones were sequenced by immunoSEQ multiplex PCR, and TCRdb holds only the in-frame ones, with some missing. This sample yields 26,000 or so clones, of which about nine tenths are seen a single time; roughly 8.4% belongs to the top ten. The specimen was peripheral blood, collected 28 days after the second AZD1222 dose. The source is an adult who received the AZD1222 COVID-19 vaccine.

The chain couples TRBV5-4 to TRBJ2-7, with D tentatively TRBD2 (6 bases). Trimming stripped 0 bases from V and 5 bases from J, with 12 bases between. In germline, CDR1 is SGHNT, CDR2 YYREEE (reference sequence). This CDR3 is built from 14 residues. DNA of the CDR3: TGTGCCAGCAGCTTGGTAGAGGGGAGGCACGAGCAGTACTTC. This sequence encodes CASSLVEGRHEQYF.

The rearrangement links TRBV12-3 or TRBV12-4 to TRBJ1-1; no reliable D call. The CDR3 length is 11 residues. V was trimmed by 0 bases and J by 8 bases, leaving 4 bases between them. As DNA, the CDR3 is TGTGCCAGCAGTTTAGCCAGGGAAGCTTTCTTT. Protein product: CASSLAREAFF.

The chain employs TRBV7-6 and TRBJ2-1; the D gene could be TRBD1 or TRBD2 (5 bases each). The CDR3 has 15 amino acids. Trimming stripped 5 bases from V and 6 bases from J, with 17 bases between. From germline, CDR1 is SGHVS and CDR2 FNYEAQ. CDR3 sequence (DNA): TGTGCCAGCAGCCTGGGGCTAGCCGCGACCAATGAGCAGTTCTTC. This gives the protein CASSLGLAATNEQFF. Full variable domain (rest looked up from reference TRBV7-6 and TRBJ2-1): GAGVSQSPRYKVTKRGQDVALRCDPISGHVSLYWYRQALGQGPEFLTYFNYEAQQDKSGLPNDRFSAERPEGSISTLTIQRTEQRDSAMYRCASSLGLAATNEQFFGPGTRLTVL.